What follows describes a single TCR beta chain. The data stem from a study of T cell clones after liver transplantation. TCRdb's table, derived via immunoSEQ multiplex PCR, lists solely in-frame clones and lacks some. The table has 93,000 or so clones, about 81% seen once. The CDR3 has 13 residues. Germline CDR1 reads SNHLY; CDR2 reads FYNNEI. The V gene lost 4 bases and the J gene lost 3 bases, with 9 bases spanning the gap. This TCR was recovered from a human patient who received a liver transplant. Some T cells may be supplied by the graft donor. The source material was CD4+ T cells from blood, sampled approximately 50 months after liver transplant. The rearrangement uses TRBV2 and TRBJ1-2, with TRBD1 as a possible D gene (5 bases). As DNA, the CDR3 is TGTGCCAGCAGTGTAAGGGGAGACTATGGCTACACCTTC. Protein product: CASSVRGDYGYTF.